This TCR beta chain derives from a study of lymphopenia after photon versus proton radiotherapy. Trimming took off 2 bases at V and 3 bases at J, with 11 bases between the two ends. CDR3 size: 15 residues. Germline V lookup: CDR1 LGHNA, CDR2 YNFKEQ. Points on this clone: Its antigen remains unknown.

Regarding the study as a whole: Under photons, naive T cells and diversity fell while effector/memory populations rose. Post-nadir TCR diversity decline inversely tracked overall survival among those who died.

Measured with immunoSEQ multiplex PCR; TCRdb has only the in-frame clones, and not every one. The table lists 150,000 to 200,000 clones, around 85% of them singletons. The V call is TRBV4-2, the J call TRBJ1-5; weak D call: TRBD1 (5 bases). Sequencing was performed on peripheral blood, taken from a patient treated with photon-based radiotherapy. This receptor was obtained from a man aged 50 or older with gastric cancer. This CDR3 reads CASSQLDRNNQPQHF. The CDR3 DNA reads TGTGCCAGCAGCCAACTCGACAGAAACAATCAGCCCCAGCATTTT.